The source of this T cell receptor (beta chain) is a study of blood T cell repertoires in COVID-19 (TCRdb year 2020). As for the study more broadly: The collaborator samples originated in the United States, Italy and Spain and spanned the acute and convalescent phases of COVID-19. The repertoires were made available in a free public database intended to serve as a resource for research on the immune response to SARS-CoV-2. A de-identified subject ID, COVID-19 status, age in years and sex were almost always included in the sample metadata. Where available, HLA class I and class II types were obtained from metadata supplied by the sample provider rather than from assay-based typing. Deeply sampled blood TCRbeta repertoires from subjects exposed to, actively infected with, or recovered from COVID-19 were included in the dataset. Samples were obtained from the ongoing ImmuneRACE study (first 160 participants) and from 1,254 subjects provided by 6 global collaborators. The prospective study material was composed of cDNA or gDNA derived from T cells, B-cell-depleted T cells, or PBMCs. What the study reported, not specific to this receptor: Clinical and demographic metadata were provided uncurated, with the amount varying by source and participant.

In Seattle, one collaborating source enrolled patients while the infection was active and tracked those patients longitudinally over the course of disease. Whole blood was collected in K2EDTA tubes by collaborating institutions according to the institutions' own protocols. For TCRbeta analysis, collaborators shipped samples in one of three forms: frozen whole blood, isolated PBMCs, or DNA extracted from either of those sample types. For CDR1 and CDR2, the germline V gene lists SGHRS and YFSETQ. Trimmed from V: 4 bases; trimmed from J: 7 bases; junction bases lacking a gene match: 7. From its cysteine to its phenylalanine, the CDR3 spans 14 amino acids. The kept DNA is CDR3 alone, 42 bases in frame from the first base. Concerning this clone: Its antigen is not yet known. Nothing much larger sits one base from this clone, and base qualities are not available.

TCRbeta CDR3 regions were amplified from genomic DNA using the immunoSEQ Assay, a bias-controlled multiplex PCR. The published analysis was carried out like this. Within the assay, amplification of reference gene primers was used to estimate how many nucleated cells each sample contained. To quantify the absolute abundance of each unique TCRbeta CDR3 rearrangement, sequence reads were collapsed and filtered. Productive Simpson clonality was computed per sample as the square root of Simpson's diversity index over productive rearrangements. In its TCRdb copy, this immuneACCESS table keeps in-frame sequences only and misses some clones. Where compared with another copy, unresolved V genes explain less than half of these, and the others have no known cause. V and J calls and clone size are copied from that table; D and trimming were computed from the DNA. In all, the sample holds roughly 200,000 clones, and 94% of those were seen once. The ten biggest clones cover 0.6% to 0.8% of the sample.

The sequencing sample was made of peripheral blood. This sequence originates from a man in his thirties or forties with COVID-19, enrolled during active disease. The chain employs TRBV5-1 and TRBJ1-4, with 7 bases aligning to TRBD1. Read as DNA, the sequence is TGCGCCAGCAGCCGGACAGGCGGTGGTGAAAAACTGTTTTTT. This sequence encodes CASSRTGGGEKLFF.